This T cell receptor (beta chain) was recorded in a study of blood T cell repertoires in COVID-19. Germline CDR1 is GTSNPN and CDR2 is SVGIG (reference sequence). Trimming removed 0 bases at V and 9 bases at J, with 12 bases between. The CDR3 has 13 amino acids. The method was immunoSEQ multiplex PCR; TCRdb's version includes in-frame clones alone and lacks a portion of them. The sample includes tens of thousands of clones, roughly 80% of them seen just once. Seattle-derived patients entered the study during active infection and were followed longitudinally. Input material: peripheral blood. The rearrangement links TRBV30 to TRBJ1-5; D possibly corresponds to TRBD1 (6 bases). The TCR comes from a man older than 75 with COVID-19, enrolled during active disease. The CDR3 DNA follows: TGTGCCTGGAGTGTAGGGGGGGGAGGGCCCCAGCATTTT. It is translated as CAWSVGGGGPQHF. The full variable domain, its missing parts supplied by reference TRBV30 and TRBJ1-5, is SQTIHQWPATLVQPVGSPLSLECTVEGTSNPNLYWYRQAAGRGLQLLFYSVGIGQISSEVPQNLSASRPQDRQFILSSKKLLLSDSGFYLCAWSVGGGGPQHFGDGTRLSIL.